Listed here is a single T cell receptor (beta chain). RNA, at about 0.45 to 1 ug, was reverse transcribed with random hexamers. Coverage of TCR beta CDR3 amplification by immunoSEQ multiplex PCR extended to 54 Vbeta and 13 Jbeta. One entry per CDR3 protein, called by TCRdb with MiXCR from the immunoSEQ multiplex PCR reads. Of about 120,000 distinct CDR3 sequences listed, 85% to 95% are singletons. Negative isolation yielded CD8+ and CD4+ T cells; FACS enriched TEMRA cells. The sample is drawn from a study of CD8 T cells in Susac syndrome. The V gene's germline CDR1 is KGHSH and CDR2 LQKENI. The CDR3 totals 15 residues. The V and J ends lost 1 base and 3 bases respectively, with 12 bases between them.

What was sequenced was CD8+ T cells from PBMCs. The V and J genes are TRBV18 and TRBJ1-1, with a weak D call TRBD1 (5 bases). The TCR was taken from a human donor in good health. The CDR3, as DNA: TGTGCCAGCTCACCACTTAGACAGAGCCACACTGAAGCTTTCTTT. Amino acid sequence: CASSPLRQSHTEAFF.